This TCR beta chain was observed in a study of quantifying T cell responses using KT2 cells. Study summary: cDNA was made from DNase-treated RNA using alpha and beta constant primers.

The V gene end was trimmed by 2 bases and the J gene end by 7 bases; junction bases not matched to a gene: 5. This CDR3 has 15 residues. Germline V gene data show CDR1 as KGHDR and CDR2 as SFDVKD. Comment on this clonotype: Antigen specificity is unknown.

A single-stranded UMI oligo with SP2 sequence was ligated to cDNA 3' ends. An equimolar mix of RC1.1 and RC1.2 primed the beta chain across TRBC1 and TRBC2. Each CDR3 protein gets one entry after TCRdb re-called the UMI-ligation and nested PCR reads with MiXCR. The repertoire has 52,000 or so distinct CDR3 sequences, around an eighth of them found once; the top ten carry roughly 10%. Study-level points and caveats: KT2 sequences were detected down to about one KT2 cell per 100,000 PBMC.

Sequenced: PBMCs spiked with cells of the T cell clone KT2. The rearrangement links TRBV24-1 to TRBJ2-1; 9 bases line up with TRBD2. The receptor's source is a human donor. The CDR3 reads CATSDYLAGRNEQFF. CDR3 DNA: TGTGCCACCAGTGATTACCTAGCGGGGAGAAATGAGCAGTTCTTC.